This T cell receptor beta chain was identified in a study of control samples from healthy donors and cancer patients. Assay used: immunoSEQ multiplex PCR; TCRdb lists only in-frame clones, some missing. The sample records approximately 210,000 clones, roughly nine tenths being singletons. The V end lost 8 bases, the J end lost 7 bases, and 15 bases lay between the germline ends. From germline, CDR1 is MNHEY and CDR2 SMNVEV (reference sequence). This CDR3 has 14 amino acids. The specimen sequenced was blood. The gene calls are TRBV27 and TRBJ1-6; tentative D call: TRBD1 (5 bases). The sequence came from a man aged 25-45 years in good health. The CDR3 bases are TGTGCCAGCGGCGACGCAGGGTTCAATTCACCCCTCCACTTT. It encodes CASGDAGFNSPLHF.